The 22 T cell receptor beta chains below all came from one sample that was sequenced in a study of beta chain features in type 1 diabetes. Expressed TCRB transcripts got sequenced, as all isolated RNA was reverse transcribed. TCRdb's table, derived via immunoSEQ multiplex PCR, lists solely in-frame clones and lacks some. The sample consists of 850,000 to 900,000 clones, about a sixth of them appearing once. Material for sequencing was naive CD4+ T cells from blood. Receptor source: a woman between 18 and 30 years old in good health.

The genes are TRBV6-6 and TRBJ1-2; TRBD1 aligns across 7 bases. With 9 bases clipped from V and 1 base from J, the junction kept 8 bases outside the gene matches. Looked up from germline, CDR1 is MNHNY and CDR2 is SVGAGI (reference sequence). The CDR3 runs to 14 residues. CDR3 in amino acids: CARKIYRGNYGYTF. CDR3 nucleotide sequence: TGTGCCAGGAAGATATACAGGGGTAACTATGGCTACACCTTC.

There are a few counts of this clone. The chain carries TRBV5-1 and TRBJ2-7, with D perhaps matching TRBD1 (5 bases). Germline loops: CDR1 SGHRS, CDR2 YFSETQ. The germline V and J ends were trimmed by 3 bases and 3 bases, with 13 bases remaining between them. This CDR3 spans 14 amino acids. In DNA form, the CDR3 reads TGCGCCAGCAGCTCCCTCAGAGGACACTACGAGCAGTACTTC. This gives the protein CASSSLRGHYEQYF.

This clone came up a few times. This chain links TRBV29-1 with TRBJ2-1; D may be TRBD1 (5 bases). CDR3 size: 13 residues. The ends were cut back, 3 bases at V and 4 bases at J, with 10 bases in the middle. Germline CDR1 SQVTM, CDR2 ANQGSEA. CDR3 in DNA: TGCAGCGTTGAGGTGGACACATACAATGAGCAGTTCTTC. Its protein is CSVEVDTYNEQFF.

CDR3 in DNA: TGTGCCAGTAGTGGGCTAGCGGGAGCTTCCAATGAGCAGTTCTTC. Its protein is CASSGLAGASNEQFF. This chain links TRBV19 with TRBJ2-1, with 10 bases matching TRBD2. This CDR3 is 15 amino acids long. CDR1 is LNHDA, CDR2 SQIVND, per germline (reference sequence). With 5 bases clipped from V and 6 bases from J, the junction kept 7 bases outside the gene matches.

V is TRBV7-2 and J is TRBJ2-7; D might be TRBD1 (6 bases). The germline V gene has CDR1 SGHTA and CDR2 FQGNSA. V lost 5 bases to trimming and J lost 2 bases, with 13 bases between them. The CDR3 is 14 residues long. CDR3 in amino acids: CASSTRQATYEQYF. The DNA for the CDR3 is TGTGCCAGCAGCACCCGACAGGCCACCTACGAGCAGTACTTC. Complete variable domain (other parts from reference TRBV7-2 and TRBJ2-7): GAGVSQSPSNKVTEKGKDVELRCDPISGHTALYWYRQSLGQGLEFLIYFQGNSAPDKSGLPSDRFSAERTGGSVSTLTIQRTQQEDSAVYLCASSTRQATYEQYFGPGTRLTVT.

The chain carries TRBV18 and TRBJ2-7, with D unclear. V shed 0 bases and J shed 6 bases, with 9 bases lying between them. Germline V gene lookup returns CDR1 KGHSH and CDR2 LQKENI. The CDR3 runs to 13 residues. This CDR3 reads CASSPPYLGEQYF. The CDR3 nucleotides are TGTGCCAGCTCACCACCGTACTTGGGCGAGCAGTACTTC.

This clone was seen more than once but under ten times. The rearrangement links TRBV4-3 to TRBJ2-7; 11 nucleotides agree with TRBD2. Trimming at V came to 3 bases and at J to 1 base, leaving 5 bases not matched to a gene. Germline CDR1 LGHNA, CDR2 YSLEER. This CDR3 is built from 16 residues. CDR3 sequence (DNA): TGCGCCAGCAGCCAGGTAGCGGGAGGGGGGTCCTACGAGCAGTACTTC. Its protein is CASSQVAGGGSYEQYF.

The V gene is TRBV28, the J gene TRBJ2-7; 7 bases line up with TRBD1. V was clipped by 8 bases and J by 5 bases; unmatched bases: 3. Looked up from germline, CDR1 is MDHEN and CDR2 is SYDVKM. This CDR3 has 11 amino acids. In DNA, the CDR3 is TGTGCCAGCCGACAGGGCCACGAGCAGTACTTC. This encodes CASRQGHEQYF.

This clone was detected a few times. This chain connects TRBV19 to TRBJ2-2, with 11 positions matching TRBD2. This CDR3 is built from 15 residues. CDR1 and CDR2 from the germline V gene are LNHDA and SQIVND (reference sequence). V was clipped by 10 bases and J by 2 bases; unmatched bases: 6. The CDR3 DNA sequence: TGTGCCACAAAGACTAGCGGGGTAAACACCGGGGAGCTGTTTTTT. Amino acids: CATKTSGVNTGELFF.

CDR3 bases: TGCGCCAGCAGCCAAATACAGGGGGCGGACGGCTACACCTTC. Protein sequence: CASSQIQGADGYTF. The chain has TRBV5-1 and TRBJ1-2, with 9 positions matching TRBD1. The CDR3 loop spans 14 amino acids. The germline gives CDR1 SGHRS, CDR2 YFSETQ. V trimming: 4 bases; J trimming: 8 bases; junction bases outside the gene matches: 9. Drawing the rest from reference TRBV5-1 and TRBJ1-2, the complete variable domain is KAGVTQTPRYLIKTRGQQVTLSCSPISGHRSVSWYQQTPGQGLQFLFEYFSETQRNKGNFPGRFSGRQFSNSRSEMNVSTLELGDSALYLCASSQIQGADGYTFGSGTRLTVV.

This clone was observed a handful of times. V and J are TRBV6-1 and TRBJ2-4, with D unresolved. Trimming took 7 bases from V and 5 from J, leaving 3 bases between them. The CDR3 is made up of 10 amino acids. Germline CDR1 MNHNS, CDR2 SASEGT. In nucleotides, the CDR3 is TGTGCCAGCAAAGAAAACATTCAGTACTTC. Its translation: CASKENIQYF.

The chain is built from TRBV28 and TRBJ2-5; 8 nucleotides match TRBD2. The V segment lost 11 bases and the J segment 1 base; nucleotides outside the gene matches: 6. This CDR3 region has 13 residues. In germline, CDR1 is MDHEN, CDR2 SYDVKM. This CDR3 reads CAARSGSQETQYF. The CDR3 nucleotides are TGTGCCGCTCGGAGCGGGAGCCAAGAGACCCAGTACTTC.

In the case of this clone: Other DNA sequences in the same sample also yield this CDR3. The CDR3 reads CASSPPVLETQYF. As DNA, the CDR3 is TGTGCCAGCTCACCACCGGTTTTAGAGACCCAGTACTTC. This rearrangement joins TRBV18 to TRBJ2-5, with D unclear. Between the trimmed V and J ends, which lost 0 bases and 4 bases, there was a span of 6 bases. The V gene's germline CDR1 is KGHSH and CDR2 LQKENI. The CDR3 is made up of 13 amino acids.

J is TRBJ1-5 and V is TRBV4-2; no firm D call. This CDR3 is built from 16 residues. Germline values: CDR1 LGHNA, CDR2 YNFKEQ. Trimming shortened V by 0 bases and J by 0 bases, and 9 bases separated the two germline ends. The DNA for the CDR3 is TGTGCCAGCAGCCAAGACGGTGTAGGTAGCAATCAGCCCCAGCATTTT. Its translation: CASSQDGVGSNQPQHF.

The V call is TRBV7-9, the J call TRBJ2-3; no clear D gene. Trimming cost V 0 bases and J 2 bases, with 18 bases left between them. In germline, CDR1 is SEHNR, CDR2 FQNEAQ (reference sequence). This CDR3 is built from 18 residues. The CDR3 bases are TGTGCCAGCAGCTTAGCGCTTCTGGGTTCATCTTCCACAGATACGCAGTATTTT. It is translated as CASSLALLGSSSTDTQYF.

To note about this clone: In the same sample, other DNA sequences code for this CDR3. The chain combines TRBV7-9 with TRBJ1-1; no definite D call. The CDR3 has 14 amino acids. CDR1 and CDR2 from the germline V gene are SEHNR and FQNEAQ (reference sequence). Trimming left V 4 bases short and J 2 bases short, with 11 bases between. Here the CDR3 DNA reads TGTGCCAGCAGCTATCGTGAGTTAAACACTGAAGCTTTCTTT. Translated, it gives CASSYRELNTEAFF.

The V call is TRBV4-3, the J call TRBJ2-2, with 10 bases identical to TRBD2. With V trimmed by 0 bases and J by 5 bases, 6 bases remained unmatched. The CDR3 spans 17 residues. Per germline, CDR1 LGHNA and CDR2 YSLEER. CDR3 sequence (DNA): TGCGCCAGCAGCCAAGATTCCGGGACTAGCGAGACCGGGGAGCTGTTTTTT. This gives the protein CASSQDSGTSETGELFF.

Here the CDR3 reads CASSIRDGYQPQHF. The CDR3 DNA follows: TGTGCCAGCAGTATCCGGGACGGATATCAGCCCCAGCATTTT. The chain has TRBV27 and TRBJ1-5; a weak D match, TRBD1 (5 bases). The CDR3 is made up of 14 amino acids. The V and J ends lost 5 bases and 5 bases respectively, with 13 bases between them. The V gene's germline CDR1 is MNHEY and CDR2 SMNVEV (reference sequence).

The chain recombines TRBV11-2 with TRBJ2-3; 12 nucleotides line up with TRBD2. The V segment lost 1 base and the J segment 7 bases; nucleotides outside the gene matches: 3. CDR3 size: 15 residues. Germline assignment: CDR1 SGHAT and CDR2 FQNNGV. The chain's CDR3 is CASSLVGLAGNTQYF. The CDR3 coding sequence is TGTGCCAGCAGCTTAGTCGGACTAGCGGGAAATACGCAGTATTTT.

This clone was picked up a small number of times. The chain links TRBV5-4 to TRBJ1-1; TRBD1 is a possible D gene (5 bases). The CDR3 is 15 amino acids. V shed 3 bases and J shed 1 base, with 13 bases lying between them. Germline V gene lookup returns CDR1 SGHNT and CDR2 YYREEE (reference sequence). The CDR3 DNA reads as TGTGCCAGCAGCTCCCGGGACCCTCGGAACACTGAAGCTTTCTTT. Amino acid sequence: CASSSRDPRNTEAFF.

This clone was recorded a few times. The chain links TRBV5-6 to TRBJ2-3; 7 bases map to TRBD2. V lost 0 bases, J lost 2 bases, and 6 bases stayed unmatched. CDR1 SGHDT and CDR2 YYEEEE come from the germline V gene. The CDR3 has 16 residues. CDR3 protein: CASSLELARFTDTQYF. The CDR3 DNA sequence: TGTGCCAGCAGCTTGGAACTAGCGCGGTTCACAGATACGCAGTATTTT.

V and J are TRBV28 and TRBJ1-1, with TRBD1 as a possible D gene (6 bases). CDR1 and CDR2 from the germline V gene are MDHEN and SYDVKM. The CDR3 extends over 15 amino acids. V lost 1 base and J 6 bases, leaving 15 bases between the germline ends. This CDR3 is CASSLSVTGSAEAFF. CDR3 sequence (DNA): TGTGCCAGCAGTTTATCAGTAACAGGGAGCGCTGAAGCTTTCTTT.